One sample yielded the 2 T cell receptor delta chains listed below, sequenced in a study of gamma-delta chains in newborns, infants, children. TCRdb fed the reads into CATT to redo clone calling. Of about 6,900 delta-chain clones in the sample, about 11% were seen once. The sequencing sample was made of blood. The receptors here all came from a child who was a newborn, infant or young child, either healthy, febrile or measles-vaccinated (not recorded which).

This clone is medium-sized within its sample. The V call is TRDV1, the J call TRDJ1; D ambiguous. Trimming cost V 3 bases and J 6 bases, with 26 bases left between them. Per the germline V gene, CDR1 is TSWWSYY and CDR2 is QGS. The CDR3 runs to 18 residues. In DNA form, the CDR3 reads TGTGCTCTTGGGGACTTATTCCCAAACACCAACCGTATTCATAAACTCATCTTT. It encodes CALGDLFPNTNRIHKLIF.

The CDR3 region has the DNA TGTGCCTGTGACACCGCCGAGGCTGGTGGCTCTCCTCCACTCATCTTT. It yields the protein CACDTAEAGGSPPLIF. A J gene of TRDJ1 was called, though the V gene was not. CDR3 size: 16 residues.